Only a few counts were recorded for the clone carrying this T cell receptor (beta chain). Its specificity is unknown. The CDR3 is 16 residues long. With 0 bases removed from V and 0 bases from J, the gap between germline ends came to 11 bases. In germline, CDR1 is SGHNT, CDR2 YENEEA. The CDR3 regions of TCR beta were amplified from RNA transcripts. HTBI primers were employed in a first-round RT-PCR of the TCR CDR3. TCRdb re-analysed the multiplex PCR reads in MiXCR, keeping a single row per CDR3 protein. Here the sample spans over 700,000 distinct CDR3 sequences, 35% being singletons. This sample is part of a study of T cells in Graves' hyperthyroidism and ophthalmopathy. Overall study context: Peripheral blood was collected at initial diagnosis, before any treatment.

Findings and limits, study-wide: Stable hyperthyroidism and ophthalmopathy were separated using 13 V-J signatures. The blood repertoire included most of the expanded thyroid clonotypes above 0.001.

The receptor's source is a middle-aged woman with Graves' hyperthyroidism. Sequences were obtained from blood. V and J are TRBV11-3 and TRBJ1-1; possibly TRBD1 for D (6 bases). CDR3 sequence reads: CASSLEQGWVNTEAFF. The CDR3 coding sequence is TGTGCCAGCAGCTTAGAACAGGGTTGGGTGAACACTGAAGCTTTCTTT.